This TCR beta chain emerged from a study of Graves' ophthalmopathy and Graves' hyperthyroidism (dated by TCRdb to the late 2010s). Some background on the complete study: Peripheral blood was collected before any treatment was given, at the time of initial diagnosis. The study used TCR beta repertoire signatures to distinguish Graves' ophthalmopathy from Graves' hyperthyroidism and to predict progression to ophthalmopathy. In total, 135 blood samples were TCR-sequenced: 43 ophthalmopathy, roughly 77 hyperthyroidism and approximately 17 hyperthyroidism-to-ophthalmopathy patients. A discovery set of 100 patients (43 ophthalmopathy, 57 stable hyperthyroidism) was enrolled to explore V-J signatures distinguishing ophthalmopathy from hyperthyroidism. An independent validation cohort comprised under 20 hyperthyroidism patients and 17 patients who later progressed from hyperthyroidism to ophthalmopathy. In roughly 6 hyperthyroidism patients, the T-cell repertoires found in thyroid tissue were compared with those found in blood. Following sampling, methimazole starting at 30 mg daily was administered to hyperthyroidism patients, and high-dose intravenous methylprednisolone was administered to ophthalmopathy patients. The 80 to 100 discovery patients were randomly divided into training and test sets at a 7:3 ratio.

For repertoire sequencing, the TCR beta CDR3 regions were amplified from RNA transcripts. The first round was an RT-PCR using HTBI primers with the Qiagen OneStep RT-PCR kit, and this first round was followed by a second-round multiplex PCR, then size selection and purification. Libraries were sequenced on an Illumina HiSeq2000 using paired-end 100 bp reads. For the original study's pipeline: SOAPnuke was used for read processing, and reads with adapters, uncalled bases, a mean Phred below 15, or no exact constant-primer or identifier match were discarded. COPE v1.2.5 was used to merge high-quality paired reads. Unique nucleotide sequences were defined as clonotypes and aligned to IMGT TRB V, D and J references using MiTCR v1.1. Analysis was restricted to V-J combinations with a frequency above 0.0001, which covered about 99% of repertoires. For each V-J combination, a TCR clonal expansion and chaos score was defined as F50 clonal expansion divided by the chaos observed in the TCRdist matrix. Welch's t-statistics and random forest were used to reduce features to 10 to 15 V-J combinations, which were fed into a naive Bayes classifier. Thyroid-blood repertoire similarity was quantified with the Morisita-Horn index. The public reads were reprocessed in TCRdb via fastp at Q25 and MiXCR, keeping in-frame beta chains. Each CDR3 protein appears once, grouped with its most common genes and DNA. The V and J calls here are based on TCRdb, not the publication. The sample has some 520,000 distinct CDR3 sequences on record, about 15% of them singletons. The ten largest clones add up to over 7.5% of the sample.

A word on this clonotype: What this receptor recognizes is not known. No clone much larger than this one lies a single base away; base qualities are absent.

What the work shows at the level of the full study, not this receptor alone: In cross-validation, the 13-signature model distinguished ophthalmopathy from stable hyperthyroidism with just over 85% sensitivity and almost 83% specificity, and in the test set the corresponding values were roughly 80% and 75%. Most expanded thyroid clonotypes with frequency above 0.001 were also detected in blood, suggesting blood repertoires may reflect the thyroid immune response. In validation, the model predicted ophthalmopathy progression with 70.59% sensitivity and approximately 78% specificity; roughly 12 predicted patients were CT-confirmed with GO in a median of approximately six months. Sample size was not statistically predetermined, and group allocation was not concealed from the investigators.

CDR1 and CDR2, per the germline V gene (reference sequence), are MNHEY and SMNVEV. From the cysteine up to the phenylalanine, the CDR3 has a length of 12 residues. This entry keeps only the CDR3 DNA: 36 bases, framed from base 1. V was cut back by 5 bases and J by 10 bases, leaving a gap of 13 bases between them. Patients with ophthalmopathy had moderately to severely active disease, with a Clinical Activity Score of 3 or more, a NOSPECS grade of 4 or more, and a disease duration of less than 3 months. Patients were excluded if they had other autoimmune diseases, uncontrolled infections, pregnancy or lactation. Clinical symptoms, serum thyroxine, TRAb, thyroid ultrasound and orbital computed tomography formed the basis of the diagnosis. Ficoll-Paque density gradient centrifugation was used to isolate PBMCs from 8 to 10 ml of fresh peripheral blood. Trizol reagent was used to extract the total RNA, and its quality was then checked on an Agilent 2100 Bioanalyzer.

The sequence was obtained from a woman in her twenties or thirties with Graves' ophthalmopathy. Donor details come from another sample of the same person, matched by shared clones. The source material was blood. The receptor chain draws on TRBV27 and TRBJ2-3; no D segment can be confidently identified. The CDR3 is CASSPTSGAQYF. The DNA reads TGTGCCAGCAGTCCGACCTCCGGAGCGCAGTATTTT.